This TCR beta chain is from a study of blood T cell repertoires in COVID-19. Study-level background: The analysed material was cDNA or gDNA that came from T cells, B-cell-depleted T cells, or PBMCs.

Some clones are missing from TCRdb's copy, which holds only in-frame ones; the method was immunoSEQ multiplex PCR. The sample contains some 70,000 clones, about nine tenths of which appear only once. Followed over time, Seattle patients had been enrolled while infection was active. This CDR3 is built from 13 residues. Germline lookup yields CDR1 LGHDT and CDR2 YNNKEL (reference sequence). V was pared by 4 bases and J by 6 bases, with 9 bases between. Sequenced input: peripheral blood. The TCR comes from an older woman with COVID-19, enrolled during active disease. The J gene is TRBJ2-2, the V gene TRBV3-1 (or the pseudogene TRBV3-2); weak D call: TRBD2 (5 bases). CDR3 amino acids: CASSLGGAGELFF. The CDR3 DNA follows: TGTGCCAGCAGCCTCGGAGGAGCCGGGGAGCTGTTTTTT.